The entry below describes one T cell receptor beta chain. The sample originates from a study of control samples from healthy donors and cancer patients. The CDR3 loop spans 13 amino acids. Germline V CDR1 and CDR2: LGHDT, YNNKEL (reference sequence). V was clipped by 3 bases and J by 3 bases; unmatched bases: 2. The method was immunoSEQ multiplex PCR; TCRdb's version includes in-frame clones alone and lacks a portion of them. The sample holds about 65,000 clones; approximately 90% are singletons and the top ten take 0.95% to 1.5%. The sample comprised PBMCs. The chain is built from TRBV3-1 (or the pseudogene TRBV3-2) and TRBJ2-7, with TRBD1 matching over 7 bases. The clonotype comes from a woman aged 50 to 65 with colorectal cancer. The CDR3 coding sequence is TGTGCCAGCAGCCATAGGGACAGCTACGAGCAGTACTTC. Protein: CASSHRDSYEQYF.